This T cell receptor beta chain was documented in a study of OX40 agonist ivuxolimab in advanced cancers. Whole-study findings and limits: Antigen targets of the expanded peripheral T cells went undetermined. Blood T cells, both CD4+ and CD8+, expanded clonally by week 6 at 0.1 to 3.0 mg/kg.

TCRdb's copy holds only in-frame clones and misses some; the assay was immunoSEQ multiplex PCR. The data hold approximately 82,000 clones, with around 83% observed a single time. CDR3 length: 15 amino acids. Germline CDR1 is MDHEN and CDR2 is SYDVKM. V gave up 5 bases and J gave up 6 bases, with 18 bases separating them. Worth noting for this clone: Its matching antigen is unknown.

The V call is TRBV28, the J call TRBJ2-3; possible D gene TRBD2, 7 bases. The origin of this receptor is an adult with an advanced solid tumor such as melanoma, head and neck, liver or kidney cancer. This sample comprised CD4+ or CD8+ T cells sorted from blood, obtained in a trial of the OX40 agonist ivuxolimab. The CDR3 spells CASSESGGGQDTQYF. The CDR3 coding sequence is TGTGCCAGCAGTGAAAGTGGGGGGGGCCAGGATACGCAGTATTTT.